This TCR beta chain was documented in a study of shared clonotypes between healthy human individuals. Looking at the study overall: Each donor contributed plates that comprised three CD4 naive, three CD4 memory, two CD8 naive and one CD8 memory.

V lost 0 bases to trimming and J lost 0 bases, with 6 bases between them. CDR1 is MGHRA and CDR2 is YSYEKL in the germline V gene. This CDR3 is built from 16 residues. The repertoire was sequenced with immunoSEQ multiplex PCR; TCRdb's copy has only in-frame clones and lacks some. The table shows 85,000 to 100,000 clones, with 60% to 70% occurring only once. Sequencing used memory CD8+ T cells sorted from blood. As for subset: CD45RO+ cells pooled with CCR7-negative TemRA cells. This clonotype was obtained from a man under 40 in good health. The chain couples TRBV4-1 to TRBJ2-6; no reliable D call. The CDR3 protein is CASSQDSSSGANVLTF. In DNA, the CDR3 is TGCGCCAGCAGCCAAGATAGCAGCTCTGGGGCCAACGTCCTGACTTTC.